These 20 T cell receptor beta chains share one sample of origin, sequenced in a study of cytomegalovirus exposure and HLA in healthy donors. PCR was performed using 60 Vbeta and 13 Jbeta primers. The protocol was immunoSEQ multiplex PCR, while the TCRdb copy is restricted to in-frame clones and leaves out a portion. The table includes 150,000 to 200,000 clones, more than 80% detected once. Input material: PBMCs. The receptors stem from a young woman in good health and CMV-seropositive.

This clone was counted between two and nine times. This rearrangement joins TRBV9 to TRBJ2-2, with a tentative D call TRBD1 (5 bases). V was pared by 0 bases and J by 3 bases, with 9 bases between. The CDR3 contains 15 residues. Germline-derived CDR1 and CDR2 are SGDLS and YYNGEE. The CDR3 DNA sequence: TGTGCCAGCAGCGTAGTACAGGAGTACACCGGGGAGCTGTTTTTT. Translated, it gives CASSVVQEYTGELFF.

The chain links TRBV2 to TRBJ2-3; TRBD1 agrees at 7 bases. Germline V gene data show CDR1 as SNHLY and CDR2 as FYNNEI. Trimming at V came to 6 bases and at J to 0 bases, leaving 6 bases not matched to a gene. This CDR3 comprises 15 residues. CDR3 nucleotide sequence: TGTGCCAGCAGCGGGACAGTTCGTAGCACAGATACGCAGTATTTT. Its protein is CASSGTVRSTDTQYF.

V gene TRBV13 combines with J gene TRBJ2-6, with 12 nucleotides matching TRBD1. Germline V gene data show CDR1 as PRHDT and CDR2 as FYEKMQ (reference sequence). V was clipped by 4 bases and J by 4 bases; unmatched bases: 5. This CDR3 has 17 residues. This CDR3 reads CASSSGTGGVGANVLTF. The CDR3 nucleotides are TGTGCCAGCAGCTCCGGGACAGGGGGCGTCGGGGCCAACGTCCTGACTTTC.

In its sample, this clone was seen a few times. V and J are TRBV30 and TRBJ2-7; 8 bases map to TRBD2. Germline CDR1 GTSNPN, CDR2 SVGIG (reference sequence). This CDR3 has 13 residues. The trim removed 8 bases at V and 3 bases at J, leaving 9 bases unmatched. The CDR3, as DNA: TGTGCCCTCCGTCGTGCGGGGGGCTACGAGCAGTACTTC. Protein product: CALRRAGGYEQYF.

The gene calls are TRBV6-5 and TRBJ2-1, with 8 bases matching TRBD1. This CDR3 has 13 residues. Germline V lookup: CDR1 MNHEY, CDR2 SVGAGI. The V segment lost 5 bases and the J segment 9 bases; nucleotides outside the gene matches: 6. The CDR3 reads CASSIQGVSEQFF. CDR3 DNA: TGTGCCAGCAGTATACAGGGGGTGAGTGAGCAGTTCTTC.

The CDR3 is CASSFGQGQETQYF. The CDR3 DNA reads TGTGCCAGCAGTTTCGGGCAGGGACAAGAGACCCAGTACTTC. The gene calls are TRBV25-1 and TRBJ2-5, with D possibly being TRBD1 (5 bases). Germline V CDR1 and CDR2: MGHDK, SYGVNS. V gave up 5 bases and J gave up 2 bases, with 12 bases separating them. This CDR3 comprises 14 residues.

Details on this clone: Different DNA sequences within this sample yield the same CDR3. The rearrangement links TRBV7-2 to TRBJ1-6, with no clear D. The V gene's germline CDR1 is SGHTA and CDR2 FQGNSA. The CDR3 contains 15 residues. The ends were cut back, 5 bases at V and 1 base at J, with 9 bases in the middle. The CDR3 loop reads CASSPRGSYNSPLHF. DNA of the CDR3: TGTGCCAGCAGCCCAAGAGGGTCCTATAATTCACCCCTCCACTTT.

This sequence joins TRBV12-5 and TRBJ2-1, with 8 bases identical to TRBD2. The germline V gene has CDR1 LGHNT and CDR2 FRNRAP. The CDR3 has 15 amino acids. The trim removed 6 bases at V and 6 bases at J, leaving 10 bases unmatched. The CDR3 here is CASGPAGGGSNEQFF. In nucleotides, the CDR3 is TGTGCTAGTGGACCGGCGGGGGGAGGTTCCAATGAGCAGTTCTTC.

Note on this clone: Since no conserved phenylalanine or tryptophan closes the CDR3, a read error is the likely cause. CDR3 loop: CASSEPPEDYEQYL. For the CDR3, the DNA is TGTGCCAGCAGTGAACCTCCCGAGGACTACGAGCAGTACCTC. The V gene is TRBV6-1, the J gene TRBJ2-7; D is unresolved. V was pared by 2 bases and J by 3 bases, with 11 bases between. Germline CDR1 MNHNS, CDR2 SASEGT. This CDR3 has 14 residues.

This sequence joins TRBV25-1 and TRBJ2-3, with D perhaps TRBD2 (6 bases). This CDR3 is built from 15 residues. Per the germline V gene, CDR1 is MGHDK and CDR2 is SYGVNS. V dropped 1 base and J dropped 6 bases, with 14 bases sitting between them. The DNA for the CDR3 is TGTGCCAGCAGTGAATTCAGGAGCGGGTTTGATACGCAGTATTTT. Its protein product is CASSEFRSGFDTQYF.

The genes are TRBV11-2 and TRBJ1-2, with unresolved D. This CDR3 has 16 amino acids. Trimming took off 5 bases at V and 7 bases at J, with 23 bases between the two ends. Germline assignment: CDR1 SGHAT and CDR2 FQNNGV. The chain's CDR3 is CASSPGRGLRRGGYTF. CDR3 nucleotides: TGTGCCAGCAGCCCGGGCCGGGGTCTCCGGCGGGGTGGCTACACCTTC.

This rearrangement joins TRBV11-2 to TRBJ2-3; D ambiguous. Trimming pared 6 bases from V and 1 base from J, leaving 17 bases between. The germline gives CDR1 SGHAT, CDR2 FQNNGV. The CDR3 totals 16 residues. The CDR3 protein is CASRRRVLIGTDTQYF. CDR3 coding DNA: TGTGCCAGCAGACGACGGGTGTTGATTGGCACAGATACGCAGTATTTT.

The rearrangement links TRBV11-2 to TRBJ2-3; TRBD1 agrees at 10 bases. CDR3 length: 16 amino acids. Trimming at V came to 6 bases and at J to 4 bases, leaving 10 bases not matched to a gene. Germline V gene sequence: CDR1 SGHAT, CDR2 FQNNGV. The CDR3 protein is CASSWLRDRGPDTQYF. The CDR3 coding sequence is TGTGCCAGCAGTTGGCTTAGGGACAGGGGCCCAGATACGCAGTATTTT.

The chain couples TRBV6-5 to TRBJ2-7; D is unresolved. The ends were cut back, 5 bases at V and 2 bases at J, with 10 bases in the middle. The CDR3 contains 13 residues. Germline V gene data show CDR1 as MNHEY and CDR2 as SVGAGI. CDR3 DNA: TGTGCCAGCAGTCAGACAAGTACCTACGAGCAGTACTTC. Translating gives CASSQTSTYEQYF.

The count of this clone is one. The chain has TRBV19 and TRBJ2-3, with D maybe TRBD2 (7 bases). The V gene's germline CDR1 is LNHDA and CDR2 SQIVND (reference sequence). Trimming shortened V by 6 bases and J by 3 bases, and 16 bases separated the two germline ends. The CDR3 has 15 amino acids. As DNA, the CDR3 is TGTGCCAGTAGGGGTACGGGGGGCCGGACAGATACGCAGTATTTT. Encoded protein: CASRGTGGRTDTQYF.

The chain combines TRBV27 with TRBJ1-2; 7 bases map to TRBD1. V lost 5 bases, J lost 7 bases, and 16 bases stayed unmatched. The CDR3 length is 16 residues. Germline CDR1 reads MNHEY; CDR2 reads SMNVEV (reference sequence). CDR3 DNA: TGTGCCAGCAGTGGTCGACAGGGTCAACCCTATGGTGGCTACACCTTC. Its protein product is CASSGRQGQPYGGYTF.

This clone occurred a few times. The J gene is TRBJ1-1, the V gene TRBV11-2, with 9 bases fitting TRBD1. V shed 1 base and J 5 bases; nucleotides not matched to a gene: 11. The CDR3 totals 17 residues. Germline CDR1 reads SGHAT; CDR2 reads FQNNGV. CDR3 coding DNA: TGTGCCAGCAGCTTAGCACGGACAGGGGTTGGGCGGACTGAAGCTTTCTTT. It yields the protein CASSLARTGVGRTEAFF.

The chain is built from TRBV7-9 and TRBJ2-3; 7 bases agree with TRBD2. CDR1 is SEHNR and CDR2 is FQNEAQ in the germline V gene (reference sequence). The CDR3 contains 17 residues. V shed 6 bases and J 5 bases; nucleotides not matched to a gene: 17. This chain's CDR3 is CASRQALAGTEGDTQYF. CDR3 nucleotides: TGTGCCAGCAGACAAGCCTTAGCGGGCACCGAAGGAGATACGCAGTATTTT. Full variable domain (outside the CDR3, taken from reference TRBV7-9 and TRBJ2-3): DTGVSQNPRHKITKRGQNVTFRCDPISEHNRLYWYRQTLGQGPEFLTYFQNEAQLEKSRLLSDRFSAERPKGSFSTLEIQRTEQGDSAMYLCASRQALAGTEGDTQYFGPGTRLTVL.

The genes are TRBV9 and TRBJ2-5, with 7 bases matching TRBD1. Per the germline V gene, CDR1 is SGDLS and CDR2 is YYNGEE. This CDR3 spans 19 amino acids. Trimming cost V 0 bases and J 7 bases; bases outside gene matches: 21. CDR3 protein: CASSVGRTYRGLDGGTQYF. DNA for the CDR3: TGTGCCAGCAGCGTAGGACGGACTTATAGGGGGCTGGATGGGGGGACCCAGTACTTC. The full variable domain, in which reference TRBV9 and TRBJ2-5 provide the parts outside the CDR3, is DSGVTQTPKHLITATGQRVTLRCSPRSGDLSVYWYQQSLDQGLQFLIQYYNGEERAKGNILERFSAQQFPDLHSELNLSSLELGDSALYFCASSVGRTYRGLDGGTQYFGPGTRLLVL.

CDR3 sequence reads: CASSIILNTGELFF. The CDR3 nucleotides read TGTGCCAGTAGTATTATCCTTAACACCGGGGAGCTGTTTTTT. V is TRBV19 and J is TRBJ2-2; D gene unclear. This CDR3 has 14 amino acids. The V end was cut by 3 bases, the J end by 2 bases, with 7 bases between. Germline CDR1 and CDR2: LNHDA and SQIVND (reference sequence). The full variable domain, rest sourced from reference TRBV19 and TRBJ2-2, is DGGITQSPKYLFRKEGQNVTLSCEQNLNHDAMYWYRQDPGQGLRLIYYSQIVNDFQKGDIAEGYSVSREKKESFPLTVTSAQKNPTAFYLCASSIILNTGELFFGEGSRLTVL.